What follows are 19 T cell receptor beta chains derived from one specimen sequenced in a study of blood T cell repertoires in COVID-19. The data were produced by immunoSEQ multiplex PCR, yet TCRdb's version contains in-frame clones alone and is incomplete. Found here are just over 250,000 clones, about nine tenths of them singletons; the top ten hold around 9.5%. Sequencing was done on a sample of peripheral blood. The receptors were gathered from a man aged 35 to 55 who had recovered from COVID-19.

The chain is built from TRBV7-9 and TRBJ2-3; D might be TRBD2 (6 bases). Germline-derived CDR1 and CDR2 are SEHNR and FQNEAQ (reference sequence). This CDR3 is 17 amino acids long. The V and J ends lost 5 bases and 1 base respectively, with 19 bases between them. CDR3 DNA: TGTGCCAGCAGCCCACGGACGGGGGTCGGGGGCACAGATACGCAGTATTTT. Translation: CASSPRTGVGGTDTQYF.

The genes are TRBV27 and TRBJ2-3; 10 positions match TRBD2. Germline CDR1 MNHEY, CDR2 SMNVEV (reference sequence). V shed 0 bases and J 2 bases; nucleotides not matched to a gene: 5. The CDR3 has 17 residues. The CDR3 DNA reads TGTGCCAGCAGTTTATCCCCACTAGCGGGGCCCACAGATACGCAGTATTTT. Protein: CASSLSPLAGPTDTQYF.

This clone was counted once. The V call is TRBV12-5, the J call TRBJ1-6; TRBD1 matches at 7 bases. In germline, CDR1 is LGHNT, CDR2 FRNRAP. CDR3 length: 13 residues. V lost 4 bases and J lost 7; bases outside the gene matches: 1. CDR3 sequence reads: CASGSQGNSPLHF. CDR3 in DNA: TGTGCTAGTGGTTCACAGGGGAATTCACCCCTCCACTTT.

There are a few counts of this clone. This chain uses TRBV21-1 with TRBJ1-4; TRBD1 is the table's D call, not checked against the DNA. TRBV21-1 is a listed pseudogene. The CDR3 totals 15 residues. This chain's CDR3 is CASSSTGHSNEKLFF. CDR3 bases: TGTGCCAGCAGCAGCACAGGGCATAGTAATGAAAAACTGTTTTTT.

This chain connects TRBV14 to TRBJ1-2; maybe TRBD1 (6 bases). The CDR3 contains 13 residues. The germline CDR1 and CDR2 sequences are SGHDN and FVKESK. V was shortened by 5 bases and J by 4 bases, with 11 bases between the two germline ends. The CDR3 sequence is CASSFRGTYGYTF. The CDR3 DNA sequence: TGTGCCAGCAGCTTCAGGGGTACCTATGGCTACACCTTC.

This chain links TRBV2 with TRBJ2-2, with D perhaps TRBD2 (7 bases). Trimming pared 6 bases from V and 4 bases from J, leaving 15 bases between. Germline CDR1 is SNHLY and CDR2 is FYNNEI. This CDR3 region has 15 residues. Here the CDR3 reads CASRGGGSGTGELFF. CDR3 DNA: TGTGCCAGCAGGGGGGGCGGGAGCGGCACCGGGGAGCTGTTTTTT.

The chain employs TRBV19 and TRBJ1-1; D is perhaps TRBD1 (5 bases). The CDR3 extends over 14 amino acids. Trimming left V 10 bases short and J 5 bases short, with 20 bases between. CDR1 is LNHDA, CDR2 SQIVND, per germline (reference sequence). CDR3 amino acids: CATRQQATKTEAFF. For the CDR3, the DNA is TGTGCCACGCGACAACAGGCCACGAAGACTGAAGCTTTCTTT.

The rearrangement links TRBV2 to TRBJ1-6, with D unclear. Germline CDR1 is SNHLY and CDR2 is FYNNEI. V dropped 11 bases and J dropped 7 bases, with 18 bases sitting between them. This CDR3 is built from 14 residues. The CDR3 loop reads CALNSGLPNSPLHF. The CDR3 DNA reads TGTGCCCTTAATTCAGGACTTCCGAATTCACCCCTCCACTTT. The entire variable domain, with the rest obtained from reference TRBV2 and TRBJ1-6, is as follows: EPEVTQTPSHQVTQMGQEVILRCVPISNHLYFYWYRQILGQKVEFLVSFYNNEISEKSEIFDDQFSVERPDGSNFTLKIRSTKLEDSAMYFCALNSGLPNSPLHFGNGTRLTVT.

This chain joins TRBV4-3 and TRBJ2-1; no clear D. V lost 0 bases to trimming and J lost 0 bases, with 6 bases between them. This CDR3 has 15 amino acids. Germline CDR1 is LGHNA and CDR2 is YSLEER. The CDR3 region has the DNA TGCGCCAGCAGCCAAGATACACGCTCCTACAATGAGCAGTTCTTC. The encoded protein is CASSQDTRSYNEQFF.

The V call is TRBV9, the J call TRBJ2-1; the match to TRBD2 covers 7 bases. This CDR3 has 14 residues. V dropped 2 bases and J dropped 4; count of bases not matched to a gene: 3. Germline CDR1 SGDLS, CDR2 YYNGEE. This chain's CDR3 is CASSVSGKYNEQFF. The CDR3 DNA follows: TGTGCCAGCAGCGTCAGCGGGAAATACAATGAGCAGTTCTTC.

This clone was seen only once. This chain joins TRBV9 and TRBJ2-2; TRBD2 aligns across 9 bases. Germline V gives CDR1 SGDLS, CDR2 YYNGEE. V dropped 0 bases and J dropped 0; count of bases not matched to a gene: 3. This CDR3 comprises 17 residues. CDR3 residues: CASSVELAGANTGELFF. The CDR3 coding sequence is TGTGCCAGCAGCGTAGAACTAGCGGGCGCGAACACCGGGGAGCTGTTTTTT.

The chain employs TRBV5-6 and TRBJ2-7, with 8 nucleotides matching TRBD2. V trimming: 0 bases; J trimming: 0 bases; junction bases outside the gene matches: 8. The CDR3 has 17 residues. CDR1 and CDR2 from the germline V gene are SGHDT and YYEEEE. The CDR3 reads CASSLGVLAGTSYEQYF. The DNA of the CDR3 is TGTGCCAGCAGCTTGGGCGTGCTAGCGGGTACCTCCTACGAGCAGTACTTC.

Comments on this clone: This same CDR3 is encoded by further DNA sequences in the sample. This chain joins TRBV3-1 (or the pseudogene TRBV3-2) and TRBJ2-5; D is unresolved. The CDR3 sequence is 12 residues long. CDR1 is LGHDT and CDR2 is YNNKEL in the germline V gene (reference sequence). Trimming removed 2 bases at V and 4 bases at J, with 5 bases between. CDR3: CASSQRGETQYF. The CDR3 DNA is TGTGCCAGCAGCCAACGCGGAGAGACCCAGTACTTC.

This chain joins TRBV5-1 and TRBJ2-3; 8 bases line up with TRBD2. Trimming cost V 1 base and J 2 bases; bases outside gene matches: 12. The CDR3 is 18 amino acids. Germline-derived CDR1 and CDR2 are SGHRS and YFSETQ. The CDR3 loop is CASSLSSGGVRYTDTQYF. The CDR3 DNA reads TGCGCCAGCAGCTTGTCAAGCGGGGGCGTAAGGTACACAGATACGCAGTATTTT.

This clone came up a few times. This sequence joins TRBV19 and TRBJ1-6; 8 nucleotides agree with TRBD1. V lost 0 bases to trimming and J lost 14 bases; unmatched junction nucleotides: 6. The germline gives CDR1 LNHDA, CDR2 SQIVND (reference sequence). The CDR3 length is 14 residues. The CDR3 nucleotides read TGTGCCAGTAGTATAGATCCTGGGGACAGGACCCTCCACTTT. Encoded protein: CASSIDPGDRTLHF. Full variable domain (missing parts from reference TRBV19 and TRBJ1-6): DGGITQSPKYLFRKEGQNVTLSCEQNLNHDAMYWYRQDPGQGLRLIYYSQIVNDFQKGDIAEGYSVSREKKESFPLTVTSAQKNPTAFYLCASSIDPGDRTLHFGNGTRLTVT.

This clone came up once. This chain links TRBV6-5 with TRBJ1-1; 8 nucleotides line up with TRBD1. V was clipped by 6 bases and J by 0 bases; unmatched bases: 6. From germline, CDR1 is MNHEY and CDR2 SVGAGI. The CDR3 loop spans 15 amino acids. The CDR3 DNA reads as TGTGCCAGCAGCCTAGGACAGGGTTTGAACACTGAAGCTTTCTTT. It translates to CASSLGQGLNTEAFF.

V and J are TRBV7-9 and TRBJ2-7; D might be TRBD2 (6 bases). This CDR3 region has 15 residues. V was pared by 4 bases and J by 0 bases, with 13 bases between. Germline V CDR1 and CDR2: SEHNR, FQNEAQ (reference sequence). The CDR3 loop reads CASSYSGASSYEQYF. CDR3 nucleotide sequence: TGTGCCAGCAGCTATTCGGGAGCGTCCTCCTACGAGCAGTACTTC. The full variable domain, completed using reference TRBV7-9 and TRBJ2-7, is DTGVSQNPRHKITKRGQNVTFRCDPISEHNRLYWYRQTLGQGPEFLTYFQNEAQLEKSRLLSDRFSAERPKGSFSTLEIQRTEQGDSAMYLCASSYSGASSYEQYFGPGTRLTVT.

The genes are TRBV5-1 and TRBJ2-3, with 9 positions matching TRBD2. J was trimmed by 2 bases and V by 6 bases; bases with no gene match: 10. In germline, CDR1 is SGHRS, CDR2 YFSETQ. This CDR3 comprises 16 residues. The CDR3 here is CASTSLAGRPTDTQYF. Written as DNA, the CDR3 is TGCGCCAGCACTTCGCTAGCGGGGCGACCCACAGATACGCAGTATTTT.

The chain links TRBV7-2 to TRBJ1-6; no clear D gene. V was clipped by 2 bases and J by 6 bases, with 11 bases between them. The length of the CDR3 is 15 residues. Per germline, CDR1 SGHTA and CDR2 FQGNSA. The CDR3 is CASSLIREGNSPLHF. DNA for the CDR3: TGTGCCAGCAGCTTAATAAGGGAGGGTAATTCACCCCTCCACTTT.